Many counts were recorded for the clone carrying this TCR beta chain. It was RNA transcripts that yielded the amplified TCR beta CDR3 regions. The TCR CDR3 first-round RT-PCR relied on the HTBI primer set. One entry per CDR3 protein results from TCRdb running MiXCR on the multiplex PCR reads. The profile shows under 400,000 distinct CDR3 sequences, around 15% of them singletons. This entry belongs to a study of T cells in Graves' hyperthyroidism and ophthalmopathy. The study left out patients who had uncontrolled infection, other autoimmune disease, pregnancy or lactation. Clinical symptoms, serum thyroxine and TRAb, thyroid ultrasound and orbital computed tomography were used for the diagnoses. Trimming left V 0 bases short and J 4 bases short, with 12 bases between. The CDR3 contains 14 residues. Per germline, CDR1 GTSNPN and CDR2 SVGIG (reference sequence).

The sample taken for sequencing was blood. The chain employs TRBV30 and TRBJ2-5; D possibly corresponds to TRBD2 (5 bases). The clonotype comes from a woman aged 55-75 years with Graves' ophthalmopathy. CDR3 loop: CAWSVDLGRETQYF. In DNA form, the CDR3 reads TGTGCCTGGAGTGTTGACCTAGGGAGAGAGACCCAGTACTTC.